The 22 T cell receptor beta chains in this list originate from one sample, sequenced in a study of vaccination effects on CD4 cells after COVID-19 (dated by TCRdb to the early 2020s). The ViraFEST assay stimulated PBMC with viral peptide pools and then used TCR sequencing to identify antigen-specific CD4+ T cell clonotypes by expansion. After less than 13 days of culture, CD4+ T cells were isolated with the EasySep CD4+ T cell isolation kit. PCR-confirmed SARS-CoV-2 infection had occurred in convalescent patients between March and December 2020, before the Alpha, Beta and Delta variants emerged in the United States. Each participant got two doses of an mRNA SARS-CoV-2 vaccine, either BNT162b2 or mRNA-1273. Antigens for these TCRs are unknown. The receptor library was made with the immunoSEQ multiplex PCR assay. The source is immuneACCESS, and TCRdb retained only in-frame sequences with V and J called. Part of the clones is not carried over; for the studies checked, unresolved V genes explain less than half of this, and the remainder is unexplained. This sample gives more than 15,000 clones in total; around 76% of them show up just once. Jointly, the top ten make up about 20% of the sample.

The source material was CD4+ T cells from PBMCs cultured with SARS-CoV-2 spike peptides, sampled after COVID-19 vaccination. What this sample's cell subset or site label stands for: SARS-CoV-2 spike overlapping peptide pool stimulation. The receptors derive from a human donor who had a prior SARS-CoV-2 infection.

The V call is TRBV15, the J call TRBJ2-7; a possible D gene is TRBD2 (5 bases). Trimming stripped 1 base from V and 6 bases from J, with 10 bases between. The length of the CDR3 is 13 residues. Germline V gene data show CDR1 as LNHNV and CDR2 as YYDKDF (reference sequence). The CDR3 DNA reads TGTGCCACCAGCAGAGGACGAGGGTCCGAGCAGTACTTC. Translation: CATSRGRGSEQYF. Filled out from reference TRBV15 and TRBJ2-7, the complete variable domain reads DAMVIQNPRYQVTQFGKPVTLSCSQTLNHNVMYWYQQKSSQAPKLLFHYYDKDFNNEADTPDNFQSRRPNTSFCFLDIRSPGLGDTAMYLCATSRGRGSEQYFGPGTRLTVT.

This clone was observed a few times. This rearrangement joins TRBV21-1 to TRBJ1-5; whether TRBD1, the table's D call, matches the DNA was not checked. TRBV21-1 is classified as a pseudogene. CDR3 length: 16 residues. The CDR3 bases are TGTGCCAGCGCCAATACTCAGGGGGGATGCAATCAGCCCCAGCATTTT. This encodes CASANTQGGCNQPQHF.

Here the CDR3 reads CASSYYPGAYNSPLHF. The DNA of the CDR3 is TGTGCCAGCAGTTACTATCCGGGGGCCTATAATTCACCCCTCCACTTT. V and J are TRBV6-2 or TRBV6-3 and TRBJ1-6; tentative D call: TRBD1 (5 bases). Trimming pared 1 base from V and 2 bases from J, leaving 9 bases between. CDR1 and CDR2 from the germline V gene are MNHEY and SVGEGT. The CDR3 extends over 16 amino acids.

This clone was detected only a few times. The chain couples TRBV5-8 to TRBJ2-7, with D possibly matching TRBD2 (6 bases). The germline gives CDR1 SGHTS, CDR2 YDEGEE. The CDR3 has 14 residues. V lost 0 bases and J lost 5, with 12 bases in between. CDR3 loop: CASSLGGTLNEQYF. The CDR3 DNA reads as TGTGCCAGCAGCTTGGGGGGGACTCTCAACGAGCAGTACTTC.

This chain connects TRBV18 to TRBJ1-2, with D unresolved. Looked up from germline, CDR1 is KGHSH and CDR2 is LQKENI. The CDR3 totals 13 residues. V was shortened by 2 bases and J by 7 bases, with 11 bases between the two germline ends. The CDR3 region is CASSPAGTGGYTF. The CDR3 DNA reads TGTGCCAGCTCACCAGCAGGAACTGGTGGCTACACCTTC.

To note about this clone: The junction and the germline gene differ at one end; a read error may be behind it. The genes are TRBV29-1 and TRBJ2-1; TRBD2 aligns across 7 bases. CDR1 is SQVTM and CDR2 is ANQGSEA in the germline V gene. This CDR3 is built from 10 residues. The CDR3 here is CSVDVLGGIF. DNA for the CDR3: TGCAGCGTTGACGTCTTGGGAGGGATCTTC.

The genes are TRBV7-2 and TRBJ1-4; no definite D call. CDR1 SGHTA and CDR2 FQGNSA come from the germline V gene. The length of the CDR3 is 15 residues. The V and J ends lost 5 bases and 4 bases respectively, with 14 bases between them. CDR3 sequence reads: CASSRVRGLNEKLFF. DNA for the CDR3: TGTGCCAGCAGCCGTGTCAGAGGCCTTAATGAAAAACTGTTTTTT.

This rearrangement joins TRBV6-1 to TRBJ1-1, with D perhaps matching TRBD1 (5 bases). V lost 2 bases and J lost 3, with 13 bases in between. Germline CDR1 is MNHNS and CDR2 is SASEGT. The CDR3 consists of 15 residues. CDR3 DNA: TGTGCCAGCAGTGAATTTGGGGGAGGGGACACTGAAGCTTTCTTT. This gives the protein CASSEFGGGDTEAFF.

The chain uses TRBV30 and TRBJ1-2; no firm D call. Trimming pared 5 bases from V and 4 bases from J, leaving 5 bases between. The germline gives CDR1 GTSNPN, CDR2 SVGIG (reference sequence). This CDR3 region has 10 residues. The CDR3: CAWDGYGYTF. The CDR3 nucleotides are TGTGCCTGGGACGGCTATGGCTACACCTTC.

The genes are TRBV2 and TRBJ2-5; D remains ambiguous. Germline CDR1 SNHLY, CDR2 FYNNEI. Trimming took 2 bases from V and 1 from J, leaving 8 bases between them. This CDR3 is built from 14 residues. The CDR3: CASSEWSAQETQYF. The CDR3 coding sequence is TGTGCCAGCAGTGAATGGTCAGCCCAAGAGACCCAGTACTTC.

The chain employs TRBV2 and TRBJ1-5; 7 bases are a match to TRBD1. The trim removed 4 bases at V and 6 bases at J, leaving 3 bases unmatched. CDR3 length: 13 residues. Germline values: CDR1 SNHLY, CDR2 FYNNEI. CDR3 bases: TGTGCCAGCAGTGTAGGGGGCGGTCAGCCCCAGCATTTT. Protein: CASSVGGGQPQHF.

The rearrangement joins TRBV7-9 to TRBJ2-2; unclear D gene. The V end lost 0 bases, the J end lost 0 bases, and 5 bases lay between the germline ends. CDR1 is SEHNR and CDR2 is FQNEAQ in the germline V gene (reference sequence). The CDR3 is 15 residues long. The CDR3 DNA reads as TGTGCCAGCAGCTTAGCGCGAGCGAACACCGGGGAGCTGTTTTTT. Protein sequence: CASSLARANTGELFF.

A single count supports this clone. The chain joins TRBV11-2 to TRBJ1-2; 9 nucleotides line up with TRBD1. CDR1 and CDR2 (germline): SGHAT, FQNNGV. CDR3 length: 14 residues. V shed 5 bases and J 4 bases; nucleotides not matched to a gene: 5. The CDR3 nucleotides read TGTGCCAGCAGCGACGTGGACAGGGGCTATGGCTACACCTTC. Translated, it gives CASSDVDRGYGYTF.

This chain connects TRBV12-2 to TRBJ2-7; TRBD2, the table's D call, lacks a check against the DNA. TRBV12-2 is a listed pseudogene. This CDR3 contains 15 residues. CDR3 amino acids: CASRLGAPGGYEQYF. The CDR3 DNA sequence: TGTGCAAGTCGCTTGGGAGCCCCCGGTGGTTACGAGCAGTACTTC.

This chain links TRBV10-3 with TRBJ2-3; D is perhaps TRBD1 or TRBD2 (5 bases each). CDR3 length: 14 amino acids. Germline CDR1 and CDR2: ENHRY and SYGVKD. V was shortened by 4 bases and J by 2 bases, with 10 bases between the two germline ends. The CDR3 sequence is CAISVWGTTDTQYF. The CDR3 bases are TGTGCCATCAGTGTCTGGGGGACCACAGATACGCAGTATTTT.

This clone was counted only a few times. At the DNA level, this CDR3 is encoded by other sequences in the same sample as well. This sequence joins TRBV5-6 and TRBJ2-1, with 7 nucleotides matching TRBD1. The CDR3 totals 16 residues. Losses at the gene ends were 1 base for V and 4 bases for J; bases not matched to a gene: 8. CDR1 and CDR2 from the germline V gene are SGHDT and YYEEEE. The CDR3 bases are TGTGCCAGCAGCTTGACAGGGGCCAATTTATACAATGAGCAGTTCTTC. Its translation: CASSLTGANLYNEQFF.

This clone was observed a few times. CDR3 sequence: CASSVITDQETQYF. The CDR3 nucleotides are TGTGCCAGCAGTGTGATCACAGACCAAGAGACCCAGTACTTC. The V and J genes are TRBV2 and TRBJ2-5; D unclear. The CDR3 consists of 14 residues. Germline CDR1 SNHLY, CDR2 FYNNEI. V was trimmed by 4 bases and J by 0 bases, leaving 9 bases between them.

The V call is TRBV18, the J call TRBJ2-2, with D maybe TRBD1 (5 bases). The CDR3 spans 14 residues. Trimming took 1 base from V and 5 from J, leaving 8 bases between them. The V gene's germline CDR1 is KGHSH and CDR2 LQKENI. The CDR3 nucleotides are TGTGCCAGCTCACCACTTCCAGGGACCGGGGAGCTGTTTTTT. The encoded protein is CASSPLPGTGELFF.

This chain uses TRBV9 with TRBJ1-2; unclear D gene. Looked up from germline, CDR1 is SGDLS and CDR2 is YYNGEE. The CDR3 totals 13 residues. Trimming stripped 3 bases from V and 0 bases from J, with 6 bases between. The CDR3 nucleotides read TGTGCCAGCAGCGGGTCGGCTAACTATGGCTACACCTTC. Its translation: CASSGSANYGYTF.

The chain couples TRBV11-2 to TRBJ1-4; D may be TRBD1 (6 bases). The CDR3 length is 18 residues. Trimming removed 2 bases from V and 2 bases from J, with 18 bases in between. Germline-derived CDR1 and CDR2 are SGHAT and FQNNGV. Here the CDR3 reads CASSLFSSGGGTNEKLFF. Here the CDR3 DNA reads TGTGCCAGCAGCTTATTTTCTTCCGGTGGGGGCACTAATGAAAAACTGTTTTTT.

The genes are TRBV18 and TRBJ1-3, with D possibly TRBD1 on 5 matching bases. The germline CDR1 and CDR2 sequences are KGHSH and LQKENI. The CDR3 loop spans 14 amino acids. The V end was cut by 2 bases, the J end by 4 bases, with 9 bases between. The CDR3 reads CASSPGTRGNTIYF. CDR3 DNA: TGTGCCAGCTCACCAGGGACCAGAGGAAACACCATATATTTT.

J is TRBJ2-5 and V is TRBV2; 8 bases fit TRBD1. Germline loops: CDR1 SNHLY, CDR2 FYNNEI. Trimming removed 7 bases from V and 6 bases from J; junction bases left unmatched: 7. CDR3 length: 13 residues. This CDR3 is CASTRGPQQTQYF. CDR3 nucleotides: TGTGCCAGCACCAGGGGGCCCCAGCAGACCCAGTACTTC.